This T cell receptor (beta chain) comes out of a study of blood T cell repertoires in COVID-19. Sequencing used immunoSEQ multiplex PCR; TCRdb keeps in-frame clones, though not all of them. The table records under 80,000 clones, approximately 89% of them present only once. Germline V gene sequence: CDR1 SGHVS, CDR2 FNYEAQ. This CDR3 spans 14 amino acids. V was pared by 4 bases and J by 3 bases, with 13 bases between. The genes are TRBV7-6 and TRBJ2-7, with D perhaps TRBD1 (5 bases). The clonotype comes from a man aged 60-69 years with acute or convalescent COVID-19. Input material: peripheral blood. The CDR3 loop reads CASSSEDINYEQYF. CDR3 nucleotide sequence: TGTGCCAGCAGCTCCGAGGACATTAACTACGAGCAGTACTTC.